Listed here are 6 T cell receptor beta chains from one sample, sequenced in a study of Ad26.COV2.S vaccination and SARS-CoV-2 variants. The repertoire was sequenced with immunoSEQ multiplex PCR; TCRdb's copy has only in-frame clones and lacks some. This sample carries about 480,000 clones, approximately 88% of them seen once, and the ten largest clones take 9.5% to 15%. The treatment: around 19 received Ad26.COV2.S at low or high dose, single or two shots; 5 received placebo; per-sample allocation not given. Sampling was done on day 63 after the first vaccine or placebo injection. Sequencing used peripheral blood, obtained in a trial of Ad26.COV2.S vaccine versus placebo. The receptors were gathered from a person between 18 and 60 years old who received the Ad26.COV2.S COVID-19 vaccine or a placebo.

This clone was seen just once. This chain joins TRBV15 and TRBJ2-2; tentative D call: TRBD2 (5 bases). This CDR3 is 15 amino acids long. The V gene's germline CDR1 is LNHNV and CDR2 YYDKDF (reference sequence). Trimming cost V 5 bases and J 6 bases, with 16 bases left between them. This CDR3 is CATSFAGGLPGELFF. The CDR3 DNA reads TGTGCCACCAGCTTCGCGGGTGGTCTTCCCGGGGAGCTGTTTTTT.

The chain uses TRBV2 and TRBJ1-1; D uncertain. The germline gives CDR1 SNHLY, CDR2 FYNNEI. Trimming cost V 11 bases and J 0 bases, with 19 bases left between them. This CDR3 comprises 15 residues. The CDR3 nucleotides are TGTGCCCTCTGGAAGGACCCATCCATGAACACTGAAGCTTTCTTT. Protein: CALWKDPSMNTEAFF.

The chain recombines TRBV30 with TRBJ1-4; unclear D gene. The CDR3 is 14 amino acids. V lost 5 bases and J 4 bases, leaving 14 bases between the germline ends. Germline V gives CDR1 GTSNPN, CDR2 SVGIG (reference sequence). CDR3 loop: CAWAGPTYNEKLFF. The CDR3 nucleotides read TGTGCCTGGGCGGGTCCGACGTATAATGAAAAACTGTTTTTT.

This chain joins TRBV9 and TRBJ2-7; 9 nucleotides align to TRBD1. Per the germline V gene, CDR1 is SGDLS and CDR2 is YYNGEE. There are 15 residues in the CDR3. V lost 0 bases and J lost 2; bases outside the gene matches: 3. DNA for the CDR3: TGTGCCAGCAGCGTAGCCGGGACAGGGCCCTACGAGCAGTACTTC. It encodes CASSVAGTGPYEQYF. Looking up the rest from reference TRBV9 and TRBJ2-7 gives the full variable domain: DSGVTQTPKHLITATGQRVTLRCSPRSGDLSVYWYQQSLDQGLQFLIQYYNGEERAKGNILERFSAQQFPDLHSELNLSSLELGDSALYFCASSVAGTGPYEQYFGPGTRLTVT.

This clone is a singleton in its sample. This chain links TRBV7-2 with TRBJ2-7, with 11 bases fitting TRBD2. V shed 5 bases and J 6 bases; nucleotides not matched to a gene: 6. This CDR3 spans 14 amino acids. Germline loops: CDR1 SGHTA, CDR2 FQGNSA. CDR3 in amino acids: CASSDLAGGGEQYF. The CDR3 nucleotides are TGTGCCAGCAGCGACCTAGCGGGAGGAGGCGAGCAGTACTTC. The variable domain in full, completed from reference TRBV7-2 and TRBJ2-7, reads GAGVSQSPSNKVTEKGKDVELRCDPISGHTALYWYRQSLGQGLEFLIYFQGNSAPDKSGLPSDRFSAERTGGSVSTLTIQRTQQEDSAVYLCASSDLAGGGEQYFGPGTRLTVT.

The rearrangement uses TRBV30 and TRBJ1-6, with 8 bases matching TRBD1. Germline CDR1 GTSNPN, CDR2 SVGIG (reference sequence). There are 15 residues in the CDR3. Trimming cost V 0 bases and J 8 bases; bases outside gene matches: 6. CDR3 residues: CAWSVQTGGYSPLHF. The DNA of the CDR3 is TGTGCCTGGAGTGTACAAACAGGGGGTTATTCACCCCTCCACTTT.